Listed here are 17 T cell receptor beta chains from one sample, sequenced in a study of T cell responses to AZD1222 COVID-19 vaccine (dated by TCRdb to the early 2020s). The sample's time point, from its label and the paper: baseline before first vaccination. The sample's treatment or condition label is to be understood as: meningococcal conjugate vaccine given as trial control. Library creation used the immunoSEQ multiplex PCR assay. TCRdb holds this immuneACCESS table with in-frame rearrangements only. Some clones are missing; in checked studies, unresolved V genes explain under half, and the rest has no known cause. The sample table shows more than 95,000 clones, and roughly 91% are seen once. Roughly 11% of the sample goes to the ten largest clones. Here the sequenced sample was peripheral blood, taken on day 0 of MenACWY control vaccination. The receptors come from an adult in good health.

This clone was observed a few times. The J gene is TRBJ2-7, the V gene TRBV10-3; D is possibly TRBD1 (6 bases). V dropped 6 bases and J dropped 3 bases, with 18 bases sitting between them. The length of the CDR3 is 15 residues. The germline V gene has CDR1 ENHRY and CDR2 SYGVKD. The CDR3: CAISSNGQPSYEQYF. The CDR3 DNA follows: TGTGCCATCAGCAGTAACGGACAGCCTAGCTACGAGCAGTACTTC.

V is TRBV6-2 or TRBV6-3 and J is TRBJ2-7, with 10 bases aligning to TRBD1. The CDR3 length is 14 residues. CDR1 is MNHEY and CDR2 is SVGEGT in the germline V gene. Trimming at V came to 6 bases and at J to 0 bases, leaving 2 bases not matched to a gene. The chain's CDR3 is CASSDRGLSYEQYF. The CDR3 DNA sequence: TGTGCCAGCAGCGACAGGGGGCTCTCCTACGAGCAGTACTTC.

This chain joins TRBV5-1 and TRBJ2-3, with unresolved D. CDR1 and CDR2 from the germline V gene are SGHRS and YFSETQ. The CDR3 spans 15 residues. Trimming pared 3 bases from V and 1 base from J, leaving 12 bases between. CDR3 loop: CASSSLGNGTDTQYF. CDR3 DNA sequence: TGCGCCAGCAGCTCCCTAGGGAACGGCACAGATACGCAGTATTTT.

The chain carries TRBV5-1 and TRBJ1-5; a possible D gene is TRBD1 (6 bases). The CDR3 is made up of 15 amino acids. The germline V gene encodes CDR1 SGHRS and CDR2 YFSETQ. The V gene lost 0 bases and the J gene lost 7 bases, with 14 bases spanning the gap. The CDR3 loop reads CASSLAGAGEQPQHF. CDR3 nucleotides: TGCGCCAGCAGCTTGGCGGGCGCAGGGGAGCAGCCCCAGCATTTT.

This chain links TRBV4-3 with TRBJ2-3; 7 bases line up with TRBD1. CDR3 length: 17 residues. In germline, CDR1 is LGHNA, CDR2 YSLEER. Trimming cost V 0 bases and J 2 bases; bases outside gene matches: 8. CDR3: CASSQEGGPGVTDTQYF. CDR3 bases: TGCGCCAGCAGCCAAGAAGGGGGCCCAGGGGTCACAGATACGCAGTATTTT.

This chain's CDR3 is CASSFRTSGTYNEQFF. CDR3 DNA: TGTGCCAGCAGTTTCCGGACTAGCGGAACCTACAATGAGCAGTTCTTC. This chain uses TRBV28 with TRBJ2-1, with TRBD2 matching 10 bases. The CDR3 is 16 residues long. Looked up from germline, CDR1 is MDHEN and CDR2 is SYDVKM. V lost 3 bases and J lost 2; bases outside the gene matches: 4.

The rearrangement links TRBV7-3 to TRBJ1-5; D gene uncertain. The germline gives CDR1 SGHTA, CDR2 FQGTGA. Trimming shortened V by 5 bases and J by 1 base, and 12 bases separated the two germline ends. The CDR3 is made up of 15 amino acids. The CDR3 DNA follows: TGTGCCAGCAGCCCCGGCCCGGGCAGCAATCAGCCCCAGCATTTT. It specifies CASSPGPGSNQPQHF.

V usage is TRBV6-5 and J usage is TRBJ1-3; D is unresolved. Looked up from germline, CDR1 is MNHEY and CDR2 is SVGAGI. The V end was cut by 5 bases, the J end by 2 bases, with 4 bases between. The CDR3 consists of 12 residues. The CDR3 region is CASSKPGNTIYF. The CDR3 DNA reads TGTGCCAGCAGTAAGCCTGGAAACACCATATATTTT.

The chain couples TRBV6-5 to TRBJ2-1; weak D call: TRBD1 (6 bases). This CDR3 is 13 amino acids long. The germline V and J ends were trimmed by 6 bases and 4 bases, with 10 bases remaining between them. Germline CDR1 and CDR2: MNHEY and SVGAGI. In DNA, the CDR3 is TGTGCCAGCAGCAAAACAGGGTACAATGAGCAGTTCTTC. It specifies CASSKTGYNEQFF.

This chain joins TRBV2 and TRBJ1-1; D is unresolved. This CDR3 has 12 residues. V was trimmed by 6 bases and J by 0 bases, leaving 5 bases between them. Germline V gives CDR1 SNHLY, CDR2 FYNNEI. Here the CDR3 DNA reads TGTGCCAGCAGCCCAATGAACACTGAAGCTTTCTTT. Protein: CASSPMNTEAFF.

The chain recombines TRBV6-6 with TRBJ2-5; D gene ambiguous. The CDR3 spans 14 residues. The V gene lost 6 bases and the J gene lost 1 base, with 12 bases spanning the gap. Germline values: CDR1 MNHNY, CDR2 SVGAGI (reference sequence). In nucleotides, the CDR3 is TGTGCCAGCAGACCCGGACGAGCCCAAGAGACCCAGTACTTC. Its protein product is CASRPGRAQETQYF.

The chain couples TRBV6-2 or TRBV6-3 to TRBJ1-2; D may be TRBD1 (5 bases). The germline CDR1 and CDR2 sequences are MNHEY and SVGEGT. Trimming pared 5 bases from V and 4 bases from J, leaving 11 bases between. The length of the CDR3 is 13 residues. The CDR3: CASSIDSLYGYTF. CDR3 coding DNA: TGTGCCAGCAGTATAGACAGTCTCTATGGCTACACCTTC.

The rearrangement uses TRBV5-1 and TRBJ2-1; a weak D match, TRBD2 (6 bases). This CDR3 comprises 20 residues. Deletions cut 0 bases from V and 8 bases from J, with 30 bases between. Germline CDR1 and CDR2: SGHRS and YFSETQ. The CDR3 protein is CASSLVSGTSISSGVDEQFF. The CDR3 nucleotides read TGCGCCAGCAGCTTGGTCTCCGGGACTTCCATATCCTCTGGTGTCGATGAGCAGTTCTTC.

This chain joins TRBV12-3 or TRBV12-4 and TRBJ2-7; perhaps TRBD2 as D (6 bases). The CDR3 covers 13 residues. Trimming left V 6 bases short and J 5 bases short, with 14 bases between. CDR3 loop: CASSLGGRNEQYF. CDR3 sequence (DNA): TGTGCCAGCAGCCTCGGGGGTCGCAACGAGCAGTACTTC.

The chain is built from TRBV11-2 and TRBJ2-5, with TRBD2 matching 7 bases. This CDR3 has 16 amino acids. CDR1 and CDR2 (germline): SGHAT, FQNNGV. Germline trimming cut 5 bases from V and 1 base from J; bases unmatched to any gene: 10. The CDR3 sequence is CASSIQLALSQETQYF. The CDR3 DNA is TGTGCCAGCAGCATCCAACTAGCGTTGAGCCAAGAGACCCAGTACTTC.

J is TRBJ2-2 and V is TRBV7-2; D is perhaps TRBD2 (6 bases). In germline, CDR1 is SGHTA, CDR2 FQGNSA. Trimming took off 0 bases at V and 4 bases at J, with 15 bases between the two ends. This CDR3 has 17 amino acids. The CDR3 region is CASSLALTGRGTGELFF. The CDR3 DNA is TGTGCCAGCAGCTTAGCGCTAACCGGGAGAGGCACCGGGGAGCTGTTTTTT.

The chain is built from TRBV28 and TRBJ1-1; no clear D. The length of the CDR3 is 12 residues. Per germline, CDR1 MDHEN and CDR2 SYDVKM. V lost 3 bases to trimming and J lost 1 base, with 3 bases between them. The CDR3: CASSLRNTEAFF. CDR3 DNA sequence: TGTGCCAGCAGTTTGCGGAACACTGAAGCTTTCTTT.